This record concerns one TCR beta chain sequence. This CDR3 region has 14 residues. The ends were cut back, 0 bases at V and 7 bases at J, with 14 bases in the middle. Germline lookup yields CDR1 SGHRS and CDR2 YFSETQ. The sample originates from a study of Graves' ophthalmopathy and Graves' hyperthyroidism. Investigators amplified TCR beta CDR3 regions from RNA transcripts. HTBI primers primed a first-round RT-PCR, and a second-round multiplex PCR followed. TCRdb re-called the multiplex PCR reads with MiXCR, one entry per CDR3 protein. The data show roughly 220,000 distinct CDR3 sequences, less than 55% seen once.

The chain uses TRBV5-1 and TRBJ2-7; D not certain. The sample was peripheral blood. The sequence came from an adult man with Graves' ophthalmopathy. The CDR3 region has the DNA TGCGCCAGCAGCTTGGACGGTTTGGCTGGGGAGCAGTACTTC. Its translation: CASSLDGLAGEQYF.